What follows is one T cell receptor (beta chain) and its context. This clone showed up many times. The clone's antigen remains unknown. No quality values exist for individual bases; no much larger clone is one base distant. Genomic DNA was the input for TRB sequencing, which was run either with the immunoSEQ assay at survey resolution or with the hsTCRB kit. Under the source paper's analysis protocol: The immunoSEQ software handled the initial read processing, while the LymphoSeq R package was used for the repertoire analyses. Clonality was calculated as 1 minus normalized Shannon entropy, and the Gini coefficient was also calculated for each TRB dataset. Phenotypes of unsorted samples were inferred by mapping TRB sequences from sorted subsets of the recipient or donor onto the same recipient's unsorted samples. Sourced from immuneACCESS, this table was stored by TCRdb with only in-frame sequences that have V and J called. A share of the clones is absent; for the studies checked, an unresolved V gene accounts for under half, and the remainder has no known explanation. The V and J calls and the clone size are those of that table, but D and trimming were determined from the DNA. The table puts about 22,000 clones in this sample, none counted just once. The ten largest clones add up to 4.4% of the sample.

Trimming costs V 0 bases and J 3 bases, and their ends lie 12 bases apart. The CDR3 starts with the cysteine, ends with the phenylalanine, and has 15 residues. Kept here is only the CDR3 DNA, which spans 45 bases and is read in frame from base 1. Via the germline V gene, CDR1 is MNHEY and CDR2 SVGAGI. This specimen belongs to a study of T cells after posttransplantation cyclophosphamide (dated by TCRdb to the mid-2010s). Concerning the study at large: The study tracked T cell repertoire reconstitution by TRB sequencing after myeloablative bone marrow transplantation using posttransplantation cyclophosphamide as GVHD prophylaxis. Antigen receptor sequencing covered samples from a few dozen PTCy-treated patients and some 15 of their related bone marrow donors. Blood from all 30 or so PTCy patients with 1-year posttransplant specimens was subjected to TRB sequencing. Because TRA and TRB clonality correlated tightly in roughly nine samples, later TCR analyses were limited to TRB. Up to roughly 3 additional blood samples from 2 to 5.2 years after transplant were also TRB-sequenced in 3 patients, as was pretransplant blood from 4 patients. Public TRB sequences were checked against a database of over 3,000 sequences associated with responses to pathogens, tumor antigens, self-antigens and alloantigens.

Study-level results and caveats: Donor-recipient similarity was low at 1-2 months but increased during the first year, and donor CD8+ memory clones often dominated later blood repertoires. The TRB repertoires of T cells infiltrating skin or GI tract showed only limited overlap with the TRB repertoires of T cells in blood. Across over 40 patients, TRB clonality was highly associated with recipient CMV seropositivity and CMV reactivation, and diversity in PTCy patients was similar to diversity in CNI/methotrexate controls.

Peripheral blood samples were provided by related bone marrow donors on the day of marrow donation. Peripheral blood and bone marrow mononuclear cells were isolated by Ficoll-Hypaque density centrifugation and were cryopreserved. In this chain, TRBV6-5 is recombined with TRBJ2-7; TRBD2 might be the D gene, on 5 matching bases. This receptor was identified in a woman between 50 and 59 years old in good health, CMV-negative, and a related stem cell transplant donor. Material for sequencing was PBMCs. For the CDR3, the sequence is CASSYSTGVIYEQYF. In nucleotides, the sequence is TGTGCCAGCAGTTACTCGACCGGGGTGATCTACGAGCAGTACTTC.